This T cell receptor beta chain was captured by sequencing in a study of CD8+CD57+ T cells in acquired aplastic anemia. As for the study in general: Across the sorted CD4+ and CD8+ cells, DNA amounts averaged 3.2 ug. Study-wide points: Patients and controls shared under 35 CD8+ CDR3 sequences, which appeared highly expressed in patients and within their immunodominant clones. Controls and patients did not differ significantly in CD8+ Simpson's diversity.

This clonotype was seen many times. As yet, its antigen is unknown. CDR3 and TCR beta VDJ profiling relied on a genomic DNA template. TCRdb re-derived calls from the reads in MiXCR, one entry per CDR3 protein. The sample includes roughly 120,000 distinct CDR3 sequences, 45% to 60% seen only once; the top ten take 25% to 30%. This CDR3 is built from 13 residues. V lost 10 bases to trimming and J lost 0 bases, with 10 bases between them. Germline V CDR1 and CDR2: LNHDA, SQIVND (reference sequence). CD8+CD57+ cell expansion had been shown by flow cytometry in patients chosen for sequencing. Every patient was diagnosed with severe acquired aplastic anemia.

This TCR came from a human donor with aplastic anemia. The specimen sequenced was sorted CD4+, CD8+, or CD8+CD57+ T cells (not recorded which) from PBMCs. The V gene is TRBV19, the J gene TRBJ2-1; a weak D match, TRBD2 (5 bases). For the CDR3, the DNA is TGTGCCACGAGGGAGAGCTCCTACAATGAGCAGTTCTTC. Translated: CATRESSYNEQFF.